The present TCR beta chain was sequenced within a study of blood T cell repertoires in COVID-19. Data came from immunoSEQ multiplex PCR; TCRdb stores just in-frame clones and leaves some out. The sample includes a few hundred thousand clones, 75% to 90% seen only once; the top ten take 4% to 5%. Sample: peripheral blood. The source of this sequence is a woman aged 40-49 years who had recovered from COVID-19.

CDR3 in amino acids: CASSLGLAGGYNEQFF. DNA for the CDR3: TGTGCCAGCAGCTTAGGACTAGCGGGGGGTTACAATGAGCAGTTCTTC. The rearrangement uses TRBV7-6 and TRBJ2-1, with 13 positions matching TRBD2. The CDR3 extends over 16 amino acids. Germline CDR1 is SGHVS and CDR2 is FNYEAQ. The junction had 1 base not matched to a gene; V was cut back by 1 base and J by 4 bases.